This TCR beta chain was obtained from a study of cytomegalovirus exposure and HLA in healthy donors. The study, taken as a whole, reports: A previous analysis found most TCR beta V segments productive roughly 87% or roughly 30% of the time.

Researchers ran the PCR with 60 Vbeta and 13 Jbeta primers. Data came from immunoSEQ multiplex PCR; TCRdb stores just in-frame clones and leaves some out. The sample holds about 89,000 clones; about 68% are singletons and the top ten take roughly 2.1%. Note on this clone: What it binds is unknown.

CDR1 is SGHRS and CDR2 is YFSETQ in the germline V gene. The germline V and J ends were trimmed by 4 bases and 6 bases, with 14 bases remaining between them. The CDR3 spans 15 residues. This sequence was found in a human donor in good health. Sequenced sample: PBMCs. The genes are TRBV5-1 and TRBJ1-6, with D possibly being TRBD1 (5 bases). This chain's CDR3 is CASSLTGGSNSPLHF. The CDR3 bases are TGCGCCAGCAGCCTTACCGGGGGTAGTAATTCACCCCTCCACTTT.